The source of this T cell receptor beta chain is a study of blood T cell repertoires in COVID-19. As for the study in general: Material from acute and convalescent COVID-19 was sourced from the United States, Italy and Spain. The cDNA or gDNA used as material had been derived from T cells, B-cell-depleted T cells, or PBMCs.

Some clones are missing from TCRdb's copy, which holds only in-frame ones; the method was immunoSEQ multiplex PCR. The sample carries 250,000 to 300,000 clones, almost 90% recorded once. CDR1 is SGHTA and CDR2 is FQGNSA in the germline V gene. V dropped 1 base and J dropped 5; count of bases not matched to a gene: 6. The CDR3 loop spans 16 amino acids. The Seattle patients joined while their infection was active and were tracked longitudinally afterward. This clonotype originated in a woman aged 25 to 39 with COVID-19, enrolled during active disease. The chain uses TRBV7-2 and TRBJ1-2, with 11 bases aligning to TRBD1. The sample taken for sequencing was peripheral blood. CDR3 loop: CASSLVGGQGGYGYTF. CDR3 DNA sequence: TGTGCCAGCAGCTTAGTAGGGGGACAGGGGGGTTATGGCTACACCTTC. The full variable domain, completed using reference TRBV7-2 and TRBJ1-2, is GAGVSQSPSNKVTEKGKDVELRCDPISGHTALYWYRQSLGQGLEFLIYFQGNSAPDKSGLPSDRFSAERTGGSVSTLTIQRTQQEDSAVYLCASSLVGGQGGYGYTFGSGTRLTVV.